Below, one T cell receptor beta chain is given with its context. With 8 bases removed from V and 6 bases from J, the gap between germline ends came to 11 bases. The CDR3 covers 12 residues. Germline values: CDR1 SNHLY, CDR2 FYNNEI. This specimen belongs to a study of blood T cell repertoires in COVID-19. The data were produced by immunoSEQ multiplex PCR, yet TCRdb's version contains in-frame clones alone and is incomplete. The sample holds some 16,000 clones, 85% to 95% seen once. The chain carries TRBV2 and TRBJ2-1, with TRBD2 as a possible D gene (5 bases). Sequencing input: peripheral blood. The source is a human donor in a cohort sampled during active COVID-19. The CDR3 sequence is CASLTEGNEQFF. The CDR3 coding sequence is TGTGCCAGCCTTACCGAGGGCAATGAGCAGTTCTTC. Supplemented by reference TRBV2 and TRBJ2-1, the full variable domain reads EPEVTQTPSHQVTQMGQEVILRCVPISNHLYFYWYRQILGQKVEFLVSFYNNEISEKSEIFDDQFSVERPDGSNFTLKIRSTKLEDSAMYFCASLTEGNEQFFGPGTRLTVL.